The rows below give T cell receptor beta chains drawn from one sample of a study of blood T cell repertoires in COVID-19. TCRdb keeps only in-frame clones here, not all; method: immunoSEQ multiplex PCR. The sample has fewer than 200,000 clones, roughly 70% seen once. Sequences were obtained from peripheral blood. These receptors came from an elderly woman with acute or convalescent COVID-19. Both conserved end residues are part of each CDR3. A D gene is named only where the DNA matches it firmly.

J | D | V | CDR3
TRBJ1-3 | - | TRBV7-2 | CASSLSYTSGNTIYF
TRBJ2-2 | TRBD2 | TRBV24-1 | CATSDLAGASDTGELFF
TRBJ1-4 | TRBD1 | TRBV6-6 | CASSLDRANEKLFF
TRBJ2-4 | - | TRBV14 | CASSKNSGSLQYF
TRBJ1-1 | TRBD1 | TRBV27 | CASSTRTGKANTEAFF
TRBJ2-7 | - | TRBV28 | CASSYGGRRPTYEQYF
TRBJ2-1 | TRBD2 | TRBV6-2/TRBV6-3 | CASSYRASGHEQFF
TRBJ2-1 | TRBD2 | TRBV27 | CASSLSIKAGAYNEQFF
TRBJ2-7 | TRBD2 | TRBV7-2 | CASSGLAGDSYEQYF
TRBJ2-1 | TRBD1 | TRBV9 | CASSVEGAPYNEQFF
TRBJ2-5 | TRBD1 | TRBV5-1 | CASSSGTGLQETQYF
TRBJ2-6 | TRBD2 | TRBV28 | CASSPWGGLSGANVLTF
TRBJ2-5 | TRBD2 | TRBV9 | CASTPLGLAGNQETQYF
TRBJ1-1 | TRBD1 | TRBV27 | CASISSGGTEAFF
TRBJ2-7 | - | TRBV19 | CASSIGLDPSYEQYF
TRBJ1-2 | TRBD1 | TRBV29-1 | CSVDRGNRDSQLNYGYTF
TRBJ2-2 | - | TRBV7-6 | CASSLTGSNTGELFF
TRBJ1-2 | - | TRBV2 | CASSRGGTYGYTF
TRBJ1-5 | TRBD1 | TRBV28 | CASGVDRRDNQPQHF
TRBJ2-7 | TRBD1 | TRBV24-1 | CATSGEGAGEQYF
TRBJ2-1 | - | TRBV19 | CASSIEWQINEQFF
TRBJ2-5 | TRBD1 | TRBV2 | CASSEGPQGVQETQYF
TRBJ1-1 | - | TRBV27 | CASSLRGGDAEAFF